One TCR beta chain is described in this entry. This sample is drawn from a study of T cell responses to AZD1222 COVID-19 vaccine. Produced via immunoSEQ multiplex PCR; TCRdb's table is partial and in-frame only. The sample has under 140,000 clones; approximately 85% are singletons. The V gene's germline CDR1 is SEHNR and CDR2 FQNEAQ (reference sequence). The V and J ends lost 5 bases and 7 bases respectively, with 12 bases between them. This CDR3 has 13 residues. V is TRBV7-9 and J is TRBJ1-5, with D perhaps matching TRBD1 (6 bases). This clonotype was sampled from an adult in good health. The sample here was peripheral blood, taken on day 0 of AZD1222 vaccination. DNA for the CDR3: TGTGCCAGCAGCGATACAGGGAGGCAGCCCCAGCATTTT. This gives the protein CASSDTGRQPQHF.